This TCR beta chain was observed in a study of shared clonotypes between healthy human individuals. The study's findings and limits: Generation probability values for non-shared clonotypes were lower than those for clonotypes shared by all four donors.

Concerning this clone itself: As yet, its antigen is unknown.

Donors included only healthy HIV-negative adults lacking recent acute infections or vaccinations. The table came from immunoSEQ multiplex PCR; TCRdb's copy has only in-frame clones and leaves some out. The profile shows 2,500,000 or so clones, 85% to 95% of them singletons. The clonotype originates from a man between 18 and 29 years old in good health. Some clones in this sample may be carry-over from other donors' samples. The specimen sequenced was naive CD4+ T cells from PBMCs. Documented subset: CD45RA+ positively selected.

The CDR3 sequence is CASSLRLGQINEQFF. The CDR3 DNA sequence: TGTGCCAGCAGCTTGCGGTTAGGCCAAATCAATGAGCAGTTCTTC. The chain has TRBV7-9 and TRBJ2-1; D call uncertain. V was clipped by 3 bases and J by 6 bases, with 15 bases between them. Germline loops: CDR1 SEHNR, CDR2 FQNEAQ (reference sequence). The CDR3 length is 15 residues.